The present T cell receptor (beta chain) was sequenced within a study of CD4 T cells in relation to SARS-CoV-2 and coronaviruses (dated by TCRdb to the early 2020s). Study-level background: The ViraFEST assay cultured PBMCs with antigen for nine to ten days, then sequenced TCR beta CDR3s to find antigen-specific clonal expansions. An HIV-1 Nef peptide pool or a culture without peptide was used as the negative reference condition. Using patient-derived lymphoblastoid cell lines, the shared crossreactive spike epitopes were mapped to their HLA restriction. At the level of individual TCR clonotypes, the study evaluated whether memory CD4+ T cells crossreact between the spike proteins of SARS-CoV-2 and those of common cold coronaviruses. Samples from three pre-COVID donors and the naive versus memory experiments were sequenced with the Adaptive Biotechnologies TCR-sequencing kit; other data were Illumina-based. Expansion assays from other donors in the study were sequenced with a different, Illumina-based TCR-beta assay.

CD4+ T cells from unexposed donors were collected before the COVID-19 pandemic (2011-2018). The EasySep CD4+ T cell isolation kit was used to isolate CD4+ T cells once the cultures had run for under twelve days. As far as cell numbers permitted, CD4+ T cells from unexposed donors were tested for reactivity against SARS-CoV-2 S and N as well as four spike pools from common cold coronaviruses. PBMCs were cultured at 1.5 million to 2 million per well in IMDM supplemented with approximately 5% human AB serum and 9 to 10 IU/ml IL-2. Half of the culture medium was replaced with fresh IL-2-containing medium on days 3 and 7. Triplicate replicate wells were generally used for each peptide culture condition. Leukapheresis product for the unexposed donors was purchased commercially. Ficoll-Paque PLUS gradient centrifugation was used to isolate PBMCs from either whole blood or leukapheresis product. PBMCs were either used fresh in the expansion assay or cryopreserved at -140 degrees C. The QIAamp Micro DNA Kit was used to extract genomic DNA from the CD4+ T cells.

Concerning this clone itself: There is no known antigen for this receptor. Base qualities were left out, and no much larger clone turns up one base away.

The research as a whole found: Crossreactive clones showed significantly weaker SARS-CoV-2-driven expansion than monoreactive clones, consistent with antigenic imprinting. In about 61% of donors, memory CD4+ clonotypes turned up that crossrecognized SARS-CoV-2 and at least one common cold coronavirus spike. No donor contributed both pre-pandemic and post-infection samples, which limited tracing the source of pre-existing responses. Crossreactivity analysis centred on spike protein, so crossreactivity against other viral proteins was not assessed. The study was constrained by small numbers of patients and of tested TCRs.

Libraries were constructed by the immunoSEQ multiplex PCR assay. The original pipeline was this. During preprocessing, nonproductive sequences were discarded, as were any CDR3s that did not begin with C, did not end with F or W, or were shorter than 7 amino acids. The MANAFEST web app identified antigen-specific clonotypes based on expansion compared with the reference and other culture wells. A clone was considered positive if the clone showed significant expansion compared with the reference culture in 2 of 3 replicate wells at an FDR below 0.05. Positive clones also required significant expansion versus all other tandem wells and an odds ratio above 5. CDR3 homology was quantified as pairwise Levenshtein distance, calculated with the stringdist R package after three terminal residues were trimmed from each end. Sourced from immuneACCESS, this table was stored by TCRdb with only in-frame sequences that have V and J called. A share of the clones is absent; for the studies checked, an unresolved V gene accounts for under half, and the remainder has no known explanation. V, J and clone size are those of that table, while D and trimming were read from the DNA. The sample table shows 25,000 to 30,000 clones, and 75% to 80% are seen once. About 16% of the sample comes from the top ten.

Specimen: CD4+ T cells from PBMCs, cultured in vitro. The sequence was obtained from a human donor in good health.

The nucleotides read TGTGCCAGCAGCTTAAGCAGGGATGTGCTGTTTTTT. This sequence encodes CASSLSRDVLFF. The chain joins TRBV7-2 to TRBJ2-2, and perhaps TRBD1 as D gene, on 5 matching bases. From a lookup of the germline V gene, CDR1 and CDR2 are SGHTA and FQGNSA. V was cut back by 2 bases and J by 13 bases, leaving a gap of 11 bases between them. The CDR3 contains 12 residues, cysteine and phenylalanine counted. Of the read, only the CDR3 DNA is kept; its 36 bases are in frame from base 1. The variable domain in full, with residues beyond the CDR3 obtained from the reference TRBV7-2 and TRBJ2-2 genes, is GAGVSQSPSNKVTEKGKDVELRCDPISGHTALYWYRQSLGQGLEFLIYFQGNSAPDKSGLPSDRFSAERTGGSVSTLTIQRTQQEDSAVYLCASSLSRDVLFFGEGSRLTVL.